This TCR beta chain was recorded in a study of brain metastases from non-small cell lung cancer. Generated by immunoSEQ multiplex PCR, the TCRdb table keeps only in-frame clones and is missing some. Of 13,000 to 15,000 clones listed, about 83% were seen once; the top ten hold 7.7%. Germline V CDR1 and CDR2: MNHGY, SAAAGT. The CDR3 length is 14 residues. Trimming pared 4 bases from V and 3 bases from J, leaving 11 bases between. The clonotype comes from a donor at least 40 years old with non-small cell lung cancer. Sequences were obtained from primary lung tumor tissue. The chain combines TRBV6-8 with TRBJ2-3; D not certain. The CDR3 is CASSSSLETDTQYF. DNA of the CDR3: TGTGCCAGCAGTTCCTCCCTAGAGACAGATACGCAGTATTTT.